This T cell receptor (beta chain) was captured in a study of spatial heterogeneity in lung cancer. The study tagged each TCR cDNA molecule with a unique molecular identifier. One entry per CDR3 protein, called by TCRdb with MiXCR from the 5' RACE reads. This sample has some 13,000 distinct CDR3 sequences, with about 3.8% found just once. There are many counts of this clonotype. Little can be read into the size of this beta chain, an off-target read in a library designed for alpha chains. The germline V gene encodes CDR1 KGHSH and CDR2 LQKENI. The CDR3 is 13 residues long. With V trimmed by 3 bases and J by 2 bases, 0 bases remained unmatched. The time point: sample taken at primary tumor resection. Whole RNA from tumor, nontumor lung or frozen PBMC was sequenced unsorted.

This chain uses TRBV18 with TRBJ2-5; 7 nucleotides agree with TRBD1. The sequences come from PBMCs, collected at surgery. This TCR came from a male donor with early-stage non-small cell lung cancer. CDR3 nucleotides: TGTGCCAGCTCACCGGGACAGCAAGAGACCCAGTACTTC. This translates into CASSPGQQETQYF.